This TCR beta chain was recovered during a study of Ad26.COV2.S vaccination and SARS-CoV-2 variants listed by TCRdb under 2021. A note on the overall study: Vaccine-arm donors were drawn from COV1001, a multicentre, randomized, double-blind, placebo-controlled phase I-IIa trial of Ad26.COV2.S in healthy adults. Blinding of investigators to trial group allocation was maintained during experiments and outcome assessment. Ad26.COV2.S was given intramuscularly at 5x10^10 or 1x10^11 viral particles, as a single shot or as two shots 56 days apart. Sequencing of the TCRbeta repertoire served to evaluate the specificity and breadth of SARS-CoV-2-reactive T cell receptors following Ad26.COV2.S vaccination. The TCR-sequenced set comprised around 32 samples: about 19 Ad26.COV2.S vaccine recipients, 5 placebo recipients and 8 SARS-CoV-2 convalescent individuals. Trial participants were randomized into five groups of five, in which low-dose or high-dose Ad26.COV2.S was given once or twice, or placebo was given on both occasions.

Points on this clone: Its antigen target is currently unknown. The sample holds no much larger clone one base away, and base qualities are not on file. The sample carries other DNA sequences with the same CDR3.

At the junction V is shortened by 0 bases and J by 5 bases, with 4 bases in between. The CDR3, cysteine through phenylalanine, is 13 amino acids long. The retained sequence is limited to the CDR3, 39 bases, with the frame set at the first base. Summary of the overall study and its limitations: Comparing responses between vaccine doses or regimens was not something the study was powered to do. The authors noted that the TCR breadth and depth analyses may have underestimated total T cell responses. Vaccine and placebo recipients had comparable non-spike TCR breadth, which fits with the vaccine containing only spike. Higher spike-specific TCR breadth was observed in Ad26.COV2.S recipients than in placebo recipients (P = 0.0014). Substantial breadth of spike-specific CD8+ and CD4+ T cell responses was reported after vaccination.

The immunoSEQ Assay was used to sequence TCRbeta CDR3 regions. After extraction, genomic DNA underwent amplification by bias-controlled multiplex PCR, followed by high-throughput sequencing. Per the original workflow: To quantify the absolute abundance of every unique TCRbeta CDR3 region, sequences were collapsed and filtered. T cell fraction was estimated by normalizing TCRbeta template counts to usable DNA, which was measured by amplifying reference genes present in all nucleated cells. Repertoire TCRs were annotated as SARS-CoV-2-specific by exact matching of V gene, CDR3 amino acid sequence and J gene to a known reactive TCR set. The reference SARS-CoV-2 TCR set was obtained from MIRA and was filtered for enrichment in COVID-19-positive ImmuneCODE repertoires, whereby public or cross-reactive TCRs were removed. Drawing on the MIRA antigens, annotated TCRs were analysed further at the level of specific ORF or position within ORF. Depth was the summed frequency of annotated unique rearrangements, while breadth was defined as annotated unique rearrangements over total unique productive rearrangements. Two-sided Wilcoxon rank-sum tests were used to compare TCR breadth between groups. Drawn from immuneACCESS, this table holds only the in-frame rearrangements with V and J called that TCRdb kept. Clones are partly lost; checked studies trace under half to an unresolved V gene and leave the rest unexplained. That table supplies the V and J calls and clone size; D and trimming were determined from the DNA. The sample contains hundreds of thousands of clones, about 89% of them found a single time. The ten largest clones take up roughly 1.5% of the sample.

In the paper's terms, the treatment or condition label means: roughly 20 received Ad26.COV2.S at low or high dose, single or two shots; a few received placebo; per-sample allocation not given. For vaccine and placebo recipients, repertoires were sequenced using samples collected on day 63 after the first injection. Between 29 July and 7 August 2020, Cohort 1b enrolled 25 adults aged 18-55 years at one site in Boston, USA. Ad26.COV2.S consisted of a replication-incompetent adenovirus type 26 vector by which a prefusion-stabilized SARS-CoV-2 spike protein from the original Wuhan strain was expressed.

The sample in question was peripheral blood, obtained in a trial of Ad26.COV2.S vaccine versus placebo. Recombination linked TRBV12-3 or TRBV12-4 to TRBJ2-2; the D gene cannot be named for sure. This sequence originates from a person between 18 and 65 years old who received the Ad26.COV2.S COVID-19 vaccine or a placebo. The CDR3 sequence is CASSLAGTGELFF. Read as DNA, the sequence is TGTGCCAGCAGTTTAGCAGGGACCGGGGAGCTGTTTTTT.